This entry lists 16 T cell receptor beta chains sequenced from one sample in a study of T cell responses to AZD1222 COVID-19 vaccine (dated by TCRdb to about 2021). Library generation was performed with the immunoSEQ multiplex PCR assay. Sourced from immuneACCESS, this table was stored by TCRdb with only in-frame sequences that have V and J called. A share of the clones is absent; for the studies checked, an unresolved V gene accounts for under half, and the remainder has no known explanation. This sample comprises 150,000 to 200,000 clones, 90% to 95% of them detected only once. The ten largest clonotypes hold 2.3% of the sample. The sample's time point label is to be understood as: baseline before first vaccination. The sample here was peripheral blood, taken on day 0 of AZD1222 vaccination. The receptors derive from an adult in good health.

The chain is built from TRBV18 and TRBJ1-1; 9 positions agree with TRBD1. The CDR3 spans 17 residues. The germline gives CDR1 KGHSH, CDR2 LQKENI. With V trimmed by 8 bases and J by 0 bases, 13 bases remained unmatched. The CDR3 here is CASGQGSTARMNTEAFF. The CDR3 DNA sequence: TGTGCCAGCGGACAGGGGTCGACCGCGCGGATGAACACTGAAGCTTTCTTT.

This clone was counted a single time. The chain couples TRBV11-3 to TRBJ2-7, with D tentatively TRBD1 (5 bases). The germline gives CDR1 SGHNT, CDR2 YENEEA. V gave up 6 bases and J gave up 6 bases, with 6 bases separating them. CDR3 length: 10 amino acids. The CDR3 nucleotides are TGTGCCAGCAGACAGGCCGAGCAGTACTTC. This codes for CASRQAEQYF.

This chain uses TRBV5-5 with TRBJ2-6; D remains unclear. The CDR3 covers 16 residues. V shed 7 bases and J shed 6 bases, with 20 bases lying between them. Germline lookup yields CDR1 SGHKS and CDR2 YYEKEE (reference sequence). CDR3: CASRLGWQAEANVLTF. The CDR3 DNA follows: TGTGCCAGCCGATTGGGCTGGCAGGCGGAGGCCAACGTCCTGACTTTC.

CDR3 in amino acids: CASSLDRGQETQYF. CDR3 DNA: TGTGCCAGCAGCCTGGACAGGGGCCAAGAGACCCAGTACTTC. The chain uses TRBV11-2 and TRBJ2-5; 9 bases map to TRBD1. There are 14 residues in the CDR3. CDR1 and CDR2 from the germline V gene are SGHAT and FQNNGV. V was pared by 5 bases and J by 1 base, with 2 bases of the junction left unmatched.

The V call is TRBV11-1, the J call TRBJ2-5, with TRBD2 identical over 8 bases. The CDR3 runs to 15 residues. V lost 2 bases and J lost 0; bases outside the gene matches: 2. Germline V gives CDR1 SGHAT, CDR2 FQDESV (reference sequence). CDR3 sequence reads: CASSLLAGNQETQYF. CDR3 DNA sequence: TGTGCCAGCAGCTTATTAGCGGGGAACCAAGAGACCCAGTACTTC. Full variable domain (remainder filled in from reference TRBV11-1 and TRBJ2-5): EAEVAQSPRYKITEKSQAVAFWCDPISGHATLYWYRQILGQGPELLVQFQDESVVDDSQLPKDRFSAERLKGVDSTLKIQPAELGDSAMYLCASSLLAGNQETQYFGPGTRLLVL.

The chain combines TRBV7-9 with TRBJ2-7; maybe TRBD1 (6 bases). The CDR3 has 14 amino acids. V lost 2 bases and J 4 bases, leaving 12 bases between the germline ends. CDR1 and CDR2 from the germline V gene are SEHNR and FQNEAQ (reference sequence). CDR3 nucleotide sequence: TGTGCCAGCAGCTTAAGTGGGACACCATACGAGCAGTACTTC. This encodes CASSLSGTPYEQYF.

The chain recombines TRBV19 with TRBJ2-7, with TRBD1 matching over 8 bases. The CDR3 is 14 amino acids. Germline loops: CDR1 LNHDA, CDR2 SQIVND (reference sequence). V was clipped by 7 bases and J by 1 base; unmatched bases: 6. The CDR3 bases are TGTGCCAGTAACACCGGGACAGGATCCTACGAGCAGTACTTC. Translated: CASNTGTGSYEQYF.

The chain recombines TRBV27 with TRBJ2-3, with 7 bases matching TRBD2. The trim removed 2 bases at V and 3 bases at J, leaving 5 bases unmatched. The CDR3 runs 15 residues. Germline loops: CDR1 MNHEY, CDR2 SMNVEV (reference sequence). CDR3 protein: CASSLGGRETDTQYF. For the CDR3, the DNA is TGTGCCAGCAGTTTAGGAGGGAGGGAAACAGATACGCAGTATTTT.

V is TRBV10-2 and J is TRBJ2-7; 10 positions match TRBD1. The germline CDR1 and CDR2 sequences are WSHSY and SAAADI. The junction had 10 bases not matched to a gene; V was cut back by 2 bases and J by 3 bases. This CDR3 contains 17 residues. This CDR3 reads CASSEGYLGTGVYEQYF. CDR3 coding DNA: TGCGCCAGCAGTGAGGGGTATTTAGGGACAGGGGTCTACGAGCAGTACTTC.

V usage is TRBV7-9 and J usage is TRBJ1-1; 8 bases are shared with TRBD1. V was clipped by 5 bases and J by 4 bases; unmatched bases: 9. The germline V gene encodes CDR1 SEHNR and CDR2 FQNEAQ (reference sequence). This CDR3 has 15 amino acids. The CDR3 sequence: CASSRRTGQGTEAFF. CDR3 nucleotide sequence: TGTGCCAGCAGCAGACGGACAGGGCAAGGCACTGAAGCTTTCTTT.

This rearrangement joins TRBV5-8 to TRBJ1-1; possible D gene TRBD1, 5 bases. The V and J ends lost 1 base and 7 bases respectively, with 14 bases between them. The CDR3 loop spans 14 amino acids. Germline loops: CDR1 SGHTS, CDR2 YDEGEE. The CDR3 protein is CASSLTGDLGEAFF. The CDR3 bases are TGTGCCAGCAGCTTGACAGGAGACTTGGGTGAAGCTTTCTTT. Supplemented by reference TRBV5-8 and TRBJ1-1, the full variable domain reads EAGVTQSPTHLIKTRGQQATLRCSPISGHTSVYWYQQALGLGLQFLLWYDEGEERNRGNFPPRFSGRQFPNYSSELNVNALELEDSALYLCASSLTGDLGEAFFGQGTRLTVV.

The chain has TRBV9 and TRBJ1-2; D call uncertain. Germline CDR1 and CDR2: SGDLS and YYNGEE. Deletions cut 1 base from V and 0 bases from J, with 13 bases between. The CDR3 extends over 16 amino acids. CDR3 DNA: TGTGCCAGCAGCGTAATCTCTGAAATAGCTAACTATGGCTACACCTTC. Protein product: CASSVISEIANYGYTF.

The CDR3 nucleotides read TGTGCCAGCAGAAAAGAGGGAACTAGAACGGGCTACAATGAGCAGTTCTTC. It specifies CASRKEGTRTGYNEQFF. The chain is built from TRBV5-4 and TRBJ2-1; possible D gene TRBD2, 5 bases. Trimming took 5 bases from V and 3 from J, leaving 21 bases between them. The CDR3 sequence is 17 residues long. Germline loops: CDR1 SGHNT, CDR2 YYREEE (reference sequence).

The V gene is TRBV7-9, the J gene TRBJ1-2; maybe TRBD1 (5 bases). V was shortened by 5 bases and J by 8 bases, with 21 bases between the two germline ends. CDR1 is SEHNR and CDR2 is FQNEAQ in the germline V gene (reference sequence). The CDR3 covers 15 residues. CDR3 nucleotides: TGTGCCAGCAGCACGCCCGGGACGGATATTCGAGGCTACACCTTC. Translated, it gives CASSTPGTDIRGYTF.

The chain couples TRBV7-3 to TRBJ2-5; tentatively, D is TRBD2 (5 bases). The CDR3 is 16 residues long. CDR1 SGHTA and CDR2 FQGTGA come from the germline V gene. Trimming removed 5 bases from V and 2 bases from J, with 18 bases in between. CDR3 residues: CASSPHPTREQETQYF. CDR3 nucleotides: TGTGCCAGCAGCCCCCATCCCACGAGGGAACAAGAGACCCAGTACTTC.

About this clone itself: The junction does not match germline at one end; this may be a read error. The J gene is TRBJ1-2, the V gene TRBV11-2; D is undetermined. Per germline, CDR1 SGHAT and CDR2 FQNNGV. There are 8 residues in the CDR3. Written as DNA, the CDR3 is TGTGCCAGCAGCCCTCCCGTCTTC. Translation gives CASSPPVF.